These 26 T cell receptor beta chains were all obtained from the same sample, sequenced in a study of human T cells and chemical hapten exposure. TCRdb passed the RACE reads through MiXCR, listing each CDR3 protein once. The sample lists hundreds of thousands of distinct CDR3 sequences; around 6% were seen once. The time point was: patch test 2, 6 weeks after DPC sensitization. Documented treatment: therapeutic diphenylcyclopropenone sensitization with weekly scalp DPC. This specimen consisted of whole blood, obtained in connection with sensitization to the hapten diphenylcyclopropenone (DPC). All receptors derive from a young woman with alopecia areata. Some clones in this sample may be carry-over from other donors' samples.

CDR3 bases: TGTGCCAGCAGCTTCTCCCTAAGGGAGAACATTCAGTACTTC. Encoded protein: CASSFSLRENIQYF. This chain uses TRBV7-2 with TRBJ2-4; weak D call: TRBD2 (5 bases). The CDR3 consists of 14 residues. Looked up from germline, CDR1 is SGHTA and CDR2 is FQGNSA. The V end lost 3 bases, the J end lost 7 bases, and 13 bases lay between the germline ends.

The genes are TRBV18 and TRBJ2-5, with D perhaps TRBD1 (5 bases). V dropped 3 bases and J dropped 3 bases, with 11 bases sitting between them. CDR3 length: 14 amino acids. Germline V gene data show CDR1 as KGHSH and CDR2 as LQKENI. CDR3 protein: CASSPPQGKETQYF. The CDR3, as DNA: TGTGCCAGCTCACCTCCGCAGGGAAAAGAGACCCAGTACTTC.

This clonotype was found a few times. The chain employs TRBV14 and TRBJ2-5; 7 bases match TRBD1. V shed 1 base, J shed 4 bases, and the junction held 6 bases outside the gene matches. The length of the CDR3 is 15 residues. In germline, CDR1 is SGHDN, CDR2 FVKESK. Here the CDR3 DNA reads TGTGCCAGCAGCCAAGCCGGACAGGAAGCAGAGACCCAGTACTTC. Its translation: CASSQAGQEAETQYF.

The chain is built from TRBV7-8 and TRBJ1-1; no reliable D call. Trimming cost V 1 base and J 5 bases, with 11 bases left between them. The CDR3 spans 14 residues. Looked up from germline, CDR1 is SGHVS and CDR2 is FQNEAQ. Here the CDR3 DNA reads TGTGCCAGCAGCTTAGTGCTTCGTGGGACTGAAGCTTTCTTT. Translated, it gives CASSLVLRGTEAFF.

This clonotype was recorded at least ten times. This chain uses TRBV12-3 or TRBV12-4 with TRBJ1-3; D uncertain. V lost 2 bases and J lost 8, with 10 bases in between. The CDR3 extends over 13 amino acids. The CDR3 bases are TGTGCCAGCAGTTTACTCATGGGCCACACCATATATTTT. Its protein is CASSLLMGHTIYF.

There are many counts of this clonotype. The limits of the CDR3 on the DNA are not certain, so only TCRdb's listed CDR3 is given. V and J are TRBV12-3 or TRBV12-4 and TRBJ2-5. Inclusive of both ends, the CDR3 amounts to 15 amino acids. This CDR3 reads CASSSSAGPQETQYF.

This clonotype appeared many times. This chain uses TRBV6-2 or TRBV6-3 with TRBJ2-3; D unclear. Per the germline V gene, CDR1 is MNHEY and CDR2 is SVGEGT. This CDR3 region has 16 residues. V lost 4 bases, J lost 2 bases, and 16 bases lay in between. The CDR3 DNA is TGTGCCAGCAGTTCGACTCGTAAACGCTACACAGATACGCAGTATTTT. The encoded protein is CASSSTRKRYTDTQYF.

The sample holds a few counts of this clonotype. This chain uses TRBV4-1 with TRBJ2-2; D not certain. The CDR3 has 15 residues. Trimming took 4 bases from V and 7 from J, leaving 16 bases between them. The V gene's germline CDR1 is MGHRA and CDR2 YSYEKL. This CDR3 is CASSLTQELVGELFF. Written as DNA, the CDR3 is TGCGCCAGCAGCCTCACGCAGGAGCTGGTCGGGGAGCTGTTTTTT.

This clonotype was found many times. This rearrangement joins TRBV13 to TRBJ2-2; TRBD2 matches at 8 bases. The CDR3 length is 17 residues. With V trimmed by 4 bases and J by 1 base, 8 bases remained unmatched. Germline V gives CDR1 PRHDT, CDR2 FYEKMQ (reference sequence). CDR3 loop: CASSSPPAGGNTGELFF. The CDR3 region has the DNA TGTGCCAGCAGCTCTCCGCCCGCGGGGGGGAACACCGGGGAGCTGTTTTTT.

The gene calls are TRBV3-1 and TRBJ2-1; no clear D gene. Deletions cut 3 bases from V and 8 bases from J, with 8 bases between. Germline CDR1 is LGHDT and CDR2 is YNNKEL (reference sequence). This CDR3 has 12 amino acids. The CDR3 nucleotides are TGTGCCAGCAGCCAGGGCCCCGATGAGCAGTTCTTC. Its protein is CASSQGPDEQFF.

This clonotype occurred a few times. The chain has TRBV7-2 and TRBJ2-3, with TRBD1 matching over 8 bases. This CDR3 has 16 amino acids. Germline CDR1 reads SGHTA; CDR2 reads FQGNSA. The V gene end was trimmed by 6 bases and the J gene end by 0 bases; junction bases not matched to a gene: 8. CDR3 in amino acids: CASRRQGAGSTDTQYF. The CDR3, as DNA: TGTGCCAGCAGAAGGCAGGGGGCTGGAAGCACAGATACGCAGTATTTT.

Many counts were recorded for this clonotype. This sequence joins TRBV29-1 and TRBJ2-3; 12 bases line up with TRBD2. V gave up 2 bases and J gave up 2 bases; unmatched junction bases: 5. Germline CDR1 is SQVTM and CDR2 is ANQGSEA. The CDR3 loop spans 16 amino acids. CDR3 sequence: CSVELAGGFVTDTQYF. The CDR3 DNA sequence: TGCAGCGTTGAACTAGCGGGGGGGTTTGTCACAGATACGCAGTATTTT.

The chain employs TRBV5-6 and TRBJ1-2, with 7 bases fitting TRBD1. Germline assignment: CDR1 SGHDT and CDR2 YYEEEE. The CDR3 loop spans 15 amino acids. Trimming at V came to 0 bases and at J to 4 bases, leaving 6 bases not matched to a gene. CDR3 nucleotides: TGTGCCAGCAGCTTGGAGACAGGGACCCCCTATGGCTACACCTTC. This codes for CASSLETGTPYGYTF. Full variable domain (remainder filled in from reference TRBV5-6 and TRBJ1-2): DAGVTQSPTHLIKTRGQQVTLRCSPKSGHDTVSWYQQALGQGPQFIFQYYEEEERQRGNFPDRFSGHQFPNYSSELNVNALLLGDSALYLCASSLETGTPYGYTFGSGTRLTVV.

The chain is built from TRBV10-3 and TRBJ2-6; either TRBD1 or TRBD2 may supply D (5 bases each). V was clipped by 6 bases and J by 2 bases, with 8 bases between them. The germline V gene has CDR1 ENHRY and CDR2 SYGVKD. This CDR3 is 14 amino acids long. The DNA of the CDR3 is TGTGCCATCAGAACGGGGCCTGGGGCCAACGTCCTGACTTTC. This encodes CAIRTGPGANVLTF.

A remark on this clonotype: This may stem from a read error, because a much larger clone lies one nucleotide away. V gene TRBV3-1 combines with J gene TRBJ2-1; no clear D. CDR1 and CDR2 from the germline V gene are LGHDT and YNNKEL (reference sequence). V was clipped by 2 bases and J by 3 bases, with 11 bases between them. The CDR3 spans 15 residues. The CDR3 sequence is CASSQCQYYYNEQFF. Written as DNA, the CDR3 is TGTGCCAGCAGCCAATGTCAGTACTACTACAATGAGCAGTTCTTC.

The table lists this clonotype with a few counts. The chain combines TRBV28 with TRBJ2-3, with D possibly called TRBD1 or TRBD2 (5 bases each). V was clipped by 7 bases and J by 3 bases, with 17 bases between them. Germline CDR1 is MDHEN and CDR2 is SYDVKM. This CDR3 is built from 15 residues. CDR3 sequence (DNA): TGTGCCAGCACGTCCTCCGGGGCAGGTACAGATACGCAGTATTTT. Its protein is CASTSSGAGTDTQYF.

In this sample, this clonotype turned up many times. The chain has TRBV6-2 or TRBV6-3 and TRBJ1-6; 8 nucleotides agree with TRBD1. Germline V CDR1 and CDR2: MNHEY, SVGEGT. V lost 5 bases and J lost 3; bases outside the gene matches: 3. The CDR3 is made up of 15 amino acids. For the CDR3, the DNA is TGTGCCAGCAGTGAGACAGGGGACTATAATTCACCCCTCCACTTT. Protein sequence: CASSETGDYNSPLHF.

Many counts were recorded for this clonotype. CDR3 bases: TGCAGCGTTGAAGATCATAGCACAGATACGCAGTATTTT. Protein: CSVEDHSTDTQYF. The genes are TRBV29-1 and TRBJ2-3, with unresolved D. The germline V and J ends were trimmed by 0 bases and 0 bases, with 4 bases remaining between them. Germline V CDR1 and CDR2: SQVTM, ANQGSEA. This CDR3 is built from 13 residues.

This rearrangement joins TRBV3-1 to TRBJ1-5; TRBD1 is a possible D gene (5 bases). V was trimmed by 1 base and J by 6 bases, leaving 19 bases between them. This CDR3 has 17 residues. From germline, CDR1 is LGHDT and CDR2 YNNKEL (reference sequence). The CDR3: CASSQGGPMDMGQPQHF. The CDR3 bases are TGTGCCAGCAGCCAAGGGGGACCCATGGATATGGGTCAGCCCCAGCATTTT.

There are a few counts of this clonotype. This chain links TRBV6-4 with TRBJ2-3; 9 nucleotides align to TRBD1. V trimming: 6 bases; J trimming: 2 bases; junction bases outside the gene matches: 6. This CDR3 is 15 amino acids long. Germline CDR1 is MRHNA and CDR2 is SNTAGT. The CDR3 DNA reads as TGTGCCAGCAGCCCCGGGACAGGGCCCACAGATACGCAGTATTTT. This codes for CASSPGTGPTDTQYF.

V is TRBV7-9 and J is TRBJ2-1, with TRBD1 as a possible D gene (6 bases). Germline V CDR1 and CDR2: SEHNR, FQNEAQ (reference sequence). V lost 6 bases and J lost 4, with 10 bases in between. This CDR3 comprises 13 residues. The CDR3 here is CASRADSYNEQFF. The DNA of the CDR3 is TGTGCCAGCAGAGCGGACAGTTACAATGAGCAGTTCTTC.

The table lists this clonotype with a few counts. The chain uses TRBV5-1 and TRBJ1-3; D call uncertain. Germline V CDR1 and CDR2: SGHRS, YFSETQ. V was trimmed by 2 bases and J by 0 bases, leaving 12 bases between them. The CDR3 has 16 residues. As DNA, the CDR3 is TGCGCCAGCAGCTTCGAGCTAGGCCGCTCTGGAAACACCATATATTTT. It yields the protein CASSFELGRSGNTIYF. Based on the CDR3 plus reference TRBV5-1 and TRBJ1-3, the full variable domain is KAGVTQTPRYLIKTRGQQVTLSCSPISGHRSVSWYQQTPGQGLQFLFEYFSETQRNKGNFPGRFSGRQFSNSRSEMNVSTLELGDSALYLCASSFELGRSGNTIYFGEGSWLTVV.

This clonotype was observed a handful of times. V is TRBV2 and J is TRBJ1-5; no reliable D call. Germline loops: CDR1 SNHLY, CDR2 FYNNEI. The CDR3 totals 15 residues. V dropped 3 bases and J dropped 0 bases, with 9 bases sitting between them. CDR3 DNA: TGTGCCAGCAGTGATGGGAGGGCTAGCAATCAGCCCCAGCATTTT. It encodes CASSDGRASNQPQHF.

This clonotype was picked up many times. The rearrangement links TRBV6-5 to TRBJ1-2; D may be TRBD1 (5 bases). Germline assignment: CDR1 MNHEY and CDR2 SVGAGI. The CDR3 consists of 17 residues. The V end lost 2 bases, the J end lost 4 bases, and 20 bases lay between the germline ends. This CDR3 is CASSYRTPVGGFYGYTF. The CDR3 coding sequence is TGTGCCAGCAGTTACCGGACACCCGTAGGAGGGTTCTATGGCTACACCTTC.

In this sample, this clonotype turned up many times. The rearrangement uses TRBV7-9 and TRBJ2-5, with D possibly matching TRBD2 (6 bases). Germline CDR1 is SEHNR and CDR2 is FQNEAQ (reference sequence). The CDR3 sequence is 13 residues long. V was cut by 0 bases and J by 5 bases, with 7 bases left in between. This CDR3 is CASSLAGGETQYF. CDR3 DNA sequence: TGTGCCAGCAGCTTAGCCGGGGGTGAGACCCAGTACTTC.

This clonotype was seen more than once but under ten times. V is TRBV12-3 or TRBV12-4 and J is TRBJ1-6; D possibly corresponds to TRBD1 (5 bases). This CDR3 spans 11 amino acids. The CDR3 DNA sequence: TGTGGAGTCGGGGCCGAGACACCCCTCCACTTT. This encodes CGVGAETPLHF.